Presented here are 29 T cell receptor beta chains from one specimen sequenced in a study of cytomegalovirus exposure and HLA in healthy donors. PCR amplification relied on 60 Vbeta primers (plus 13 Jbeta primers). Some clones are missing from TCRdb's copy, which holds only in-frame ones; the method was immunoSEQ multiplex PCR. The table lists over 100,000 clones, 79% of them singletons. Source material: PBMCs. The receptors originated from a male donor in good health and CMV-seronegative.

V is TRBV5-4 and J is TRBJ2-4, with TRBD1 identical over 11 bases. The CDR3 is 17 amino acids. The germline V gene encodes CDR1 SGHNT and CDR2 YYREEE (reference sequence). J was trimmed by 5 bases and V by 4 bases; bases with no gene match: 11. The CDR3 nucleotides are TGTGCCAGCAGCAAAGTGGGACAGGGGGGCTTGGAAAACATTCAGTACTTC. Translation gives CASSKVGQGGLENIQYF.

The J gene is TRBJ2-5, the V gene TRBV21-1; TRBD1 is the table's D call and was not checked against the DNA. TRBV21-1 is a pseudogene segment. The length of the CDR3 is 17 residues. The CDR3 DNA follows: TGTGCCAGCAGCAATTTGCTCTCTACCCTTACAGGCGAGACCCAGTACTTC. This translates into CASSNLLSTLTGETQYF.

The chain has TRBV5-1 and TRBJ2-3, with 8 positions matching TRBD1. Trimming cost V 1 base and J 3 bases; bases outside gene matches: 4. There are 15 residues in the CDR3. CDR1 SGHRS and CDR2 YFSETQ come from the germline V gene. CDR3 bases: TGCGCCAGCAGCTTGAGAGGACAGGGTACAGATACGCAGTATTTT. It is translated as CASSLRGQGTDTQYF.

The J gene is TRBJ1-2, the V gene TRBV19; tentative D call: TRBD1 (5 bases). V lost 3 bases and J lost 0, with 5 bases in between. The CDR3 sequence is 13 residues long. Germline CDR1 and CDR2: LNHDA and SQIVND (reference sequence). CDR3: CASSMTANYGYTF. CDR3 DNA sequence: TGTGCCAGTAGTATGACAGCTAACTATGGCTACACCTTC.

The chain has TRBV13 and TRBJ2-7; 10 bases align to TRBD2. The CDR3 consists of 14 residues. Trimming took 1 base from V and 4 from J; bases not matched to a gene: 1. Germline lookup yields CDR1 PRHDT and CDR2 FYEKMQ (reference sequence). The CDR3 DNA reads TGTGCCAGCAGCTTAGTACTAGCGGGGTACGAGCAGTACTTC. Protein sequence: CASSLVLAGYEQYF.

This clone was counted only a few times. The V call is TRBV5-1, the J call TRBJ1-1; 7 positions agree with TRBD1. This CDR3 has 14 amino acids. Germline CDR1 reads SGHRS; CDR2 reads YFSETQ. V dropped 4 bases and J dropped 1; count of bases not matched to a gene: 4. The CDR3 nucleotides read TGCGCCAGCAGCAATCAGGGGGGGAACACTGAAGCTTTCTTT. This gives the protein CASSNQGGNTEAFF.

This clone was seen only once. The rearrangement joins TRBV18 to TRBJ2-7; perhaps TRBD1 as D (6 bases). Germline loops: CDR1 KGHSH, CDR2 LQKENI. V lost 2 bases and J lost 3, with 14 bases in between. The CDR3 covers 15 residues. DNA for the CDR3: TGTGCCAGCTCACCAAGCGTTAGGGGGTTCTACGAGCAGTACTTC. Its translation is CASSPSVRGFYEQYF.

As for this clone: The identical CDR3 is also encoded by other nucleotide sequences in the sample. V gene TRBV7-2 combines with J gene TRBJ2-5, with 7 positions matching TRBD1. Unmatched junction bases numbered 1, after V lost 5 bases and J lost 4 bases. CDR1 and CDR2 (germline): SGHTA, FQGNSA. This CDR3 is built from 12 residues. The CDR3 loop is CASSRDRETQYF. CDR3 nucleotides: TGTGCCAGCAGCCGGGACAGAGAGACCCAGTACTTC.

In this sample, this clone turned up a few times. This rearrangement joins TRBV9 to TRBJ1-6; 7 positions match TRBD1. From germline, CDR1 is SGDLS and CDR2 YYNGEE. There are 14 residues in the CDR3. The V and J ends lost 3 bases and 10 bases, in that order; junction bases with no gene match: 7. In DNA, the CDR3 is TGTGCCAGCAGCGACAGACAGGGAAACTCACCCCTCCACTTT. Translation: CASSDRQGNSPLHF.

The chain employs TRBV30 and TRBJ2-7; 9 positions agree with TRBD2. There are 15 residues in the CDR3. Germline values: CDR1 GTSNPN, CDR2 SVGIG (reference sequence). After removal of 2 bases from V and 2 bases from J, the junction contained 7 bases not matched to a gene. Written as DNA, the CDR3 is TGTGCCTGGAGTCTGGCGGGGGGGTACCCCTACGAGCAGTACTTC. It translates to CAWSLAGGYPYEQYF.

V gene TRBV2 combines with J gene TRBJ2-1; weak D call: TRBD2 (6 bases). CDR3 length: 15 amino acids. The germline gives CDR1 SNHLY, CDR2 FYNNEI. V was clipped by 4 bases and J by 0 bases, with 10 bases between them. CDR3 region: CASSGQGLSYNEQFF. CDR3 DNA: TGTGCCAGCAGTGGTCAGGGACTCTCCTACAATGAGCAGTTCTTC. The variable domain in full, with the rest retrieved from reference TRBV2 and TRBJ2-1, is EPEVTQTPSHQVTQMGQEVILRCVPISNHLYFYWYRQILGQKVEFLVSFYNNEISEKSEIFDDQFSVERPDGSNFTLKIRSTKLEDSAMYFCASSGQGLSYNEQFFGPGTRLTVL.

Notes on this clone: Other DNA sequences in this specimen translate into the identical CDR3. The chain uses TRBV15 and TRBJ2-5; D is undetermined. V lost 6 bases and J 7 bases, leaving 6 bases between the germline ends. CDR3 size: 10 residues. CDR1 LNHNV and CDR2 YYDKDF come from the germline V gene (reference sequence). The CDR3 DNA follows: TGTGCCACCAGTGAGTGGACCCAGTACTTC. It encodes CATSEWTQYF.

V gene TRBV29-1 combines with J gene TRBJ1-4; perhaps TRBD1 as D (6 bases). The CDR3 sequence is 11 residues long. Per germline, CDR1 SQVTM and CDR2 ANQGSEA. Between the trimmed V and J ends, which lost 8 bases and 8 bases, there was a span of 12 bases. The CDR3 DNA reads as TGCAGCTCGAGGGGGGGGGAAAAACTGTTTTTT. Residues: CSSRGGEKLFF.

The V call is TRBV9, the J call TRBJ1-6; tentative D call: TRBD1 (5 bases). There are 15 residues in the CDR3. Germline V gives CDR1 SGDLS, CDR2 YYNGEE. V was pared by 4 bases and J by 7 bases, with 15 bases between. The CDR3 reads CASSPRGRENSPLHF. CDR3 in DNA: TGTGCCAGCAGCCCTAGGGGCCGCGAAAATTCACCCCTCCACTTT.

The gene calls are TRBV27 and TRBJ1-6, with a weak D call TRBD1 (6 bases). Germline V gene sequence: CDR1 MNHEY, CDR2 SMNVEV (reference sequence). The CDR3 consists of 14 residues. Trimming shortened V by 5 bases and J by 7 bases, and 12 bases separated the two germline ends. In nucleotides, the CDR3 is TGTGCCAGCAGTCCGGGACAACTAAATTCACCCCTCCACTTT. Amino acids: CASSPGQLNSPLHF.

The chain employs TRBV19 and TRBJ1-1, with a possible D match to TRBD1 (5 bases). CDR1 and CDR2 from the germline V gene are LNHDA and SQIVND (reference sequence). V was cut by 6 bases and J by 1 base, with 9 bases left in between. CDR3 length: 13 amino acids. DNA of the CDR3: TGTGCCAGTAGAAGACAGTCGAACACTGAAGCTTTCTTT. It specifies CASRRQSNTEAFF.

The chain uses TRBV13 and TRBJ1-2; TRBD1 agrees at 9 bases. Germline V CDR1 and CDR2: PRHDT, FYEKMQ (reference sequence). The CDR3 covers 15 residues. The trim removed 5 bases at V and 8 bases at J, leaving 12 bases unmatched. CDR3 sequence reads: CASSPGTGKLRGYTF. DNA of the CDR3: TGTGCCAGCAGCCCCGGGACAGGGAAACTTCGAGGCTACACCTTC.

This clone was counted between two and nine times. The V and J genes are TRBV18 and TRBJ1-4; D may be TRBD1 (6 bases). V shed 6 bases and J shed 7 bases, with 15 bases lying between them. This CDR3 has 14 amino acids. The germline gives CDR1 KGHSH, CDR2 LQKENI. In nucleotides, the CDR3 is TGTGCCAGCTCCGTGGGACATACGGCTGAAAAACTGTTTTTT. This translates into CASSVGHTAEKLFF.

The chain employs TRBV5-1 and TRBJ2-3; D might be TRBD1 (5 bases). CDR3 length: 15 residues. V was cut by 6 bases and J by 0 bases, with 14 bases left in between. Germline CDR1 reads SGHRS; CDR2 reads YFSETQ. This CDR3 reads CASNGQGPSTDTQYF. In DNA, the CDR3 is TGCGCCAGCAACGGCCAGGGCCCGAGCACAGATACGCAGTATTTT.

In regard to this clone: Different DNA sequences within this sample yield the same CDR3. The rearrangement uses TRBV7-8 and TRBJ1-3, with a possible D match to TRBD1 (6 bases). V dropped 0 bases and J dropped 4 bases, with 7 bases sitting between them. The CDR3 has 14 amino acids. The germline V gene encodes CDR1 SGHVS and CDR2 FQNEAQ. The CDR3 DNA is TGTGCCAGCAGCTTAGCAGGACAGGGAAACACCATATATTTT. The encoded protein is CASSLAGQGNTIYF.

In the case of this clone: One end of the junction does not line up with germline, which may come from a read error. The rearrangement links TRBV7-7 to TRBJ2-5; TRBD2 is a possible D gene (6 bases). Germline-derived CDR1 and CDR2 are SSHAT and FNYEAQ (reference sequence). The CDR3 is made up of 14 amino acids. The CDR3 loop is CASSLDVGGRTQYF. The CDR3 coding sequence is TGTGCTAGCAGCTTAGACGTCGGGGGACGGACCCAGTACTTC.

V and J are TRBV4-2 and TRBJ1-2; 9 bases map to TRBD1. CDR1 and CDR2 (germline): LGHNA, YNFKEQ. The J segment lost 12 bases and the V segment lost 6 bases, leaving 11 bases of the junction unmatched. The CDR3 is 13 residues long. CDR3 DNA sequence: TGTGCCAGCAGGCCCGGGACAGGGCTTTCAAACACCTTC. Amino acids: CASRPGTGLSNTF.

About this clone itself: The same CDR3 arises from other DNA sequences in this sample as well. The CDR3 DNA reads TGCGCCAGCAGCTTGGGACTTAGCTCCTACAATGAGCAGTTCTTC. Its translation is CASSLGLSSYNEQFF. The chain combines TRBV5-1 with TRBJ2-1; the D is unclear. The CDR3 extends over 15 amino acids. V lost 0 bases, J lost 0 bases, and 7 bases lay in between. The germline CDR1 and CDR2 sequences are SGHRS and YFSETQ.

In nucleotides, the CDR3 is TGTGCCAGTCAGGGGGAGTACAATGAGCAGTTCTTC. Translated, it gives CASQGEYNEQFF. The chain combines TRBV2 with TRBJ2-1; 7 positions agree with TRBD1. The CDR3 has 12 residues. Germline trimming cut 9 bases from V and 4 bases from J; bases unmatched to any gene: 3. Germline V gene sequence: CDR1 SNHLY, CDR2 FYNNEI.

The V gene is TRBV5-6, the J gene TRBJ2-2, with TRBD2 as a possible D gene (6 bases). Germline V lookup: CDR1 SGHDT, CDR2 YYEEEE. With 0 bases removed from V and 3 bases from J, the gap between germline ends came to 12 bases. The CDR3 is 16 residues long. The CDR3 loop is CASSLEGTYYTGELFF. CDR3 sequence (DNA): TGTGCCAGCAGCTTGGAAGGGACTTACTACACCGGGGAGCTGTTTTTT.

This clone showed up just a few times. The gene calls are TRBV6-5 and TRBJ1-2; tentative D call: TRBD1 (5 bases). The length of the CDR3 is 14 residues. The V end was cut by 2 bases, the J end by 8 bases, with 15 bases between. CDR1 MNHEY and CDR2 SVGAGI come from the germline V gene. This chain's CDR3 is CASSYRLFQGGYTF. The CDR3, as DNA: TGTGCCAGCAGTTACAGGTTGTTTCAGGGCGGCTACACCTTC.

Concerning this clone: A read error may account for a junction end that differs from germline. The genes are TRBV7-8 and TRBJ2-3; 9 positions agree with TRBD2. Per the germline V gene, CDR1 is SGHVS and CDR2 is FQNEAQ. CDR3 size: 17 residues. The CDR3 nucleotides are TGTGCCAGCACCTTAAGACCGGCGGGGGGGCGATCAGATACGCAGTATTTT. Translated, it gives CASTLRPAGGRSDTQYF. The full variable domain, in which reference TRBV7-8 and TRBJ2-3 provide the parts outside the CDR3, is GAGVSQSPRYKVAKRGQDVALRCDPISGHVSLFWYQQALGQGPEFLTYFQNEAQLDKSGLPSDRFFAERPEGSVSTLKIQRTQQEDSAVYLCASTLRPAGGRSDTQYFGPGTRLTVL.

DNA of the CDR3: TGCGCCAGCAGCTTGTGGTTTCAGACCGGATTGGGGGGCACTGAAGCTTTCTTT. Amino acid sequence: CASSLWFQTGLGGTEAFF. The chain has TRBV5-1 and TRBJ1-1, with D possibly matching TRBD1 (5 bases). CDR3 length: 18 residues. Trimming cost V 1 base and J 4 bases, with 23 bases left between them. Per the germline V gene, CDR1 is SGHRS and CDR2 is YFSETQ.

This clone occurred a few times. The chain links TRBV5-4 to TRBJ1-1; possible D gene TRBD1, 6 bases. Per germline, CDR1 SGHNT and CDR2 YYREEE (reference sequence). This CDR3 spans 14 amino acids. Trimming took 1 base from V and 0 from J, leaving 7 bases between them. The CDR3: CASSLQGMNTEAFF. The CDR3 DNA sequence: TGTGCCAGCAGCTTGCAGGGGATGAACACTGAAGCTTTCTTT.